A single sample is the source of the 3 T cell receptor beta chains below, sequenced in a study of T-cell reconstitution after alpha-beta-depleted transplantation in children. Preparation of the TCRbeta library was carried out with unique molecular identifiers. One entry per CDR3 protein results from TCRdb running MiXCR on the PCR reads. The sample consists of roughly 120,000 distinct CDR3 sequences, approximately 10% of them appearing once. This specimen consisted of PBMCs from the stem cell graft donor, obtained from the stem cell graft. The receptor set was obtained from a human donor who donated a stem cell graft to a child with acute lymphoblastic leukemia.

In its sample, this clonotype was seen many times. The CDR3 is CASKGGGYNTEAFF. The DNA for the CDR3 is TGTGCCAGTAAGGGGGGAGGATATAACACTGAAGCTTTCTTT. The rearrangement links TRBV19 to TRBJ1-1, with TRBD1 as a possible D gene (6 bases). The CDR3 is 14 amino acids. Germline V CDR1 and CDR2: LNHDA, SQIVND (reference sequence). The V and J ends lost 7 bases and 2 bases respectively, with 14 bases between them.

This clonotype appeared many times. This chain connects TRBV29-1 to TRBJ1-2; D remains unclear. Trimming took 4 bases from V and 2 from J, leaving 17 bases between them. The CDR3 totals 15 residues. Germline V gene lookup returns CDR1 SQVTM and CDR2 ANQGSEA. The CDR3 DNA sequence: TGCAGCGTTGGCCCACCCGAGCAGTCGAACTATGGCTACACCTTC. Translating it yields CSVGPPEQSNYGYTF.

This clonotype was detected ten times or more. J is TRBJ2-7 and V is TRBV20-1; TRBD2 matches at 7 bases. The ends lost 5 bases at V and 2 bases at J; junction bases unmatched: 12. Looked up from germline, CDR1 is DFQATT and CDR2 is SNEGSKA (reference sequence). This CDR3 spans 15 amino acids. The CDR3 sequence is CSAPTRASGTYEQYF. Written as DNA, the CDR3 is TGCAGTGCTCCCACAAGGGCTAGCGGTACCTACGAGCAGTACTTC.